This TCR beta chain was recorded in a study of human T cells and chemical hapten exposure. Study as a whole: Sensitization involved placing 2% DPC onto an approximately 2 cm by approximately 2 cm region of upper inner arm skin.

This clonotype was seen ten or more times. The target antigen is unknown. V lost 5 bases to trimming and J lost 4 bases; unmatched junction nucleotides: 4. Per the germline V gene, CDR1 is SEHNR and CDR2 is FQNEAQ (reference sequence). The length of the CDR3 is 14 residues. Study-level results: Patch test score was positively correlated with the counts of PT1 expanded TCRs.

The library put unique molecular identifiers onto individual cDNA molecules. TCRdb re-derived calls from the RACE reads in MiXCR, one entry per CDR3 protein. The sample includes about 110,000 distinct CDR3 sequences, roughly 11% seen only once; the top ten take around 3.6%. Time point noted: patch test 1, 2 weeks after DPC sensitization. Described treatment: therapeutic diphenylcyclopropenone sensitization with weekly scalp DPC. The total RNA was obtained from whole blood that was not fractionated. The sample was whole blood, taken in connection with sensitization to the hapten diphenylcyclopropenone (DPC). The rearrangement uses TRBV7-9 and TRBJ1-5, with 8 positions matching TRBD1. This sequence originates from a woman aged 40 to 50 with alopecia areata. Some clones in this sample may be carry-over from other donors' samples. The DNA for the CDR3 is TGTGCCAGCAGCCGGGGACAGGTGAATCAGCCCCAGCATTTT. This translates into CASSRGQVNQPQHF.